This T cell receptor (beta chain) is from a study of cytomegalovirus exposure and HLA in healthy donors. The study, taken as a whole, reports: Among donors in an Asian-associated ancestry cluster, a later analysis reportedly found fewer N-insertions than the roughly 700-donor mean.

The PCR ran on 60 Vbeta and 13 Jbeta primers. TCRdb's table, derived via immunoSEQ multiplex PCR, lists solely in-frame clones and lacks some. The table includes about 150,000 clones, roughly 77% detected once. Healthy bone marrow donors supplied every sample. Note on this clone: Its antigen is not identified.

Per the germline V gene, CDR1 is SGHDT and CDR2 is YYEEEE. The CDR3 is 15 residues long. With 4 bases removed from V and 0 bases from J, the gap between germline ends came to 14 bases. This chain joins TRBV5-6 and TRBJ2-7, with D possibly being TRBD1 (5 bases). Sequencing was carried out using PBMCs. The TCR was taken from a human donor in good health. CDR3 nucleotide sequence: TGTGCCAGCAGCCGGCCCCAGGGTCCCTCCTACGAGCAGTACTTC. Translated, it gives CASSRPQGPSYEQYF.